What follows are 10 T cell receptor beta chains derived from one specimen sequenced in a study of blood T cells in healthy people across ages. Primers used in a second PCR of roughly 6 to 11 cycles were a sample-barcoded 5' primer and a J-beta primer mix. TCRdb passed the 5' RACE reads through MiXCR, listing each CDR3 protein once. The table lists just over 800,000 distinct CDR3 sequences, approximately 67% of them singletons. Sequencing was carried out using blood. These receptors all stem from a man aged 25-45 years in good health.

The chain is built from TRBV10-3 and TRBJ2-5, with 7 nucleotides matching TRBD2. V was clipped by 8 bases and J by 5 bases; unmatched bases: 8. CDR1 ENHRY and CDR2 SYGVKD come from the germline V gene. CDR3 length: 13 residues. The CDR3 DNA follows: TGTGCCATCGGTACCGGGACTAAGGAGACCCAGTACTTC. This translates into CAIGTGTKETQYF.

The CDR3 DNA reads as TGTGCCAGCAGTGAACATTCTAGCGGGGGTCGTGGTGAGCAGTTCTTC. Translating it yields CASSEHSSGGRGEQFF. The chain is built from TRBV25-1 and TRBJ2-1, with TRBD2 identical over 10 bases. J lost 9 bases, V lost 2 bases, and 10 bases had no gene match. CDR1 is MGHDK and CDR2 is SYGVNS in the germline V gene. The CDR3 totals 16 residues.

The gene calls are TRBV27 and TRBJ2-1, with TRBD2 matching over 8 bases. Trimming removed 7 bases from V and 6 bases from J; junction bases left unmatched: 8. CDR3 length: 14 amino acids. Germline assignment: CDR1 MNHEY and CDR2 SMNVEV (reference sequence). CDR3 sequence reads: CASIGGDSGNEQFF. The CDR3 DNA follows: TGTGCCAGCATCGGGGGGGATTCGGGCAATGAGCAGTTCTTC.

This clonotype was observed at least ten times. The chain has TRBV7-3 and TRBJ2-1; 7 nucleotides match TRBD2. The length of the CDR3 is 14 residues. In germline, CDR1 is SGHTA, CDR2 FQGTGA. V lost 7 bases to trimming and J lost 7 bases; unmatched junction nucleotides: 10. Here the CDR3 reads CASTQGLSTNEQFF. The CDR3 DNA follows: TGTGCCAGCACCCAGGGACTATCGACTAATGAGCAGTTCTTC.

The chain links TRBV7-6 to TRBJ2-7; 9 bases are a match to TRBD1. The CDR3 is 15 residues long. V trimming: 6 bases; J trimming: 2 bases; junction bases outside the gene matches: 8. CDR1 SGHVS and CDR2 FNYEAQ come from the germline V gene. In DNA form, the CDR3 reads TGTGCCAGCAGGCCGCGGACAGGGGATCCCTACGAGCAGTACTTC. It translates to CASRPRTGDPYEQYF.

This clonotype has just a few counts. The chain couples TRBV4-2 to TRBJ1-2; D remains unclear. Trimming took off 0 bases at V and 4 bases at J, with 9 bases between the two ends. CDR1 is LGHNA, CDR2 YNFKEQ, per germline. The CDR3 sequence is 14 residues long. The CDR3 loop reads CASSQDPPGYGYTF. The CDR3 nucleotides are TGTGCCAGCAGCCAAGATCCACCTGGCTATGGCTACACCTTC.

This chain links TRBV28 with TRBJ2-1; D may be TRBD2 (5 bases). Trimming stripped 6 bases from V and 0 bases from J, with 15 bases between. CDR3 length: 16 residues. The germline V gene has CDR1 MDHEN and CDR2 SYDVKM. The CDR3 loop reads CASSRTGPRSYNEQFF. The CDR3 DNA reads TGTGCCAGCAGCCGGACTGGTCCGCGCTCCTACAATGAGCAGTTCTTC.

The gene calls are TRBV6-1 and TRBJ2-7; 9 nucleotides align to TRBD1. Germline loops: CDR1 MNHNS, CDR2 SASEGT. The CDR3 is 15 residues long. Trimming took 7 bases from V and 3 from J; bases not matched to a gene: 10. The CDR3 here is CASNPGQGLLYEQYF. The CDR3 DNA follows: TGTGCCAGCAATCCGGGACAGGGCCTTCTCTACGAGCAGTACTTC.

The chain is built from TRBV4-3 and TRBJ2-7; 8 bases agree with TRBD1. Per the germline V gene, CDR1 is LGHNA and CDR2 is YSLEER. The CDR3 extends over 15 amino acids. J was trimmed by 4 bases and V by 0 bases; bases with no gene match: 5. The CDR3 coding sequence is TGCGCCAGCAGCCAAGATTTGACAGGGGCGTACGAGCAGTACTTC. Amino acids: CASSQDLTGAYEQYF.

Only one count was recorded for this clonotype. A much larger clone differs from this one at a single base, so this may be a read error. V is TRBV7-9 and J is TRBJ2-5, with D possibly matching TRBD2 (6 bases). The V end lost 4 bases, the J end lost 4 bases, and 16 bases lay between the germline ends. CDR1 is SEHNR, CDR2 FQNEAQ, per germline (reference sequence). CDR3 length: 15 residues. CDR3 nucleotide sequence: TGTGCCAGCAGCTCAGTGGGGGGTCCTTCAGAGACCCAGTACTTC. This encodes CASSSVGGPSETQYF.